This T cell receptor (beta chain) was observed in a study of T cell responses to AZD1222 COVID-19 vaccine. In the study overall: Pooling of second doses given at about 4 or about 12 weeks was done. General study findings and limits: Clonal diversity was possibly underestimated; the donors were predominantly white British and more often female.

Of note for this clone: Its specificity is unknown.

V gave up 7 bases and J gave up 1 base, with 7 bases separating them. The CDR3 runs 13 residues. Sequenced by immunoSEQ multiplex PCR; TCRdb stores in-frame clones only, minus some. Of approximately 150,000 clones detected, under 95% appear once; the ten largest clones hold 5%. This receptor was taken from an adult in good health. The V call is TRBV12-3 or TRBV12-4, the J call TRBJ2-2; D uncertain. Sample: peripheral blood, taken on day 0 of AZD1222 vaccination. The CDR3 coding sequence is TGTGCCAGCATCGAGCGGAACACCGGGGAGCTGTTTTTT. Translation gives CASIERNTGELFF.